This T cell receptor beta chain comes out of a study of post-analysis software for immune sequencing data. Study findings and constraints: Elevated frequency relative to controls characterized several TRBV segments in patients, TRBV5-6, TRBV5-1 and TRBV20-1 among them.

The CDR3 contains 17 residues. The germline V gene encodes CDR1 SGHRS and CDR2 YFSETQ. V trimming: 4 bases; J trimming: 11 bases; junction bases outside the gene matches: 19. cDNA libraries for TCR beta contained unique molecular identifiers. TCRdb re-analysed the PCR reads in MiXCR, keeping a single row per CDR3 protein. Of about 200,000 distinct CDR3 sequences in the sample, 29% are singletons; the top ten hold 3% to 3.5%. Worth noting for this clonotype: No antigen is known for it.

The chain joins TRBV5-1 to TRBJ2-5; 11 bases align to TRBD2. The source material was blood. The sequence derives from a girl aged 2-17 years with multiple sclerosis. This chain's CDR3 is CASSPQPLAGGYNEQYF. The CDR3 region has the DNA TGCGCCAGCAGCCCACAACCCCTAGCGGGAGGATATAATGAGCAGTACTTC.